Below, 25 T cell receptor beta chains from the same sample are listed, as sequenced in a study of T-cell reconstitution after alpha-beta-depleted transplantation in children. Preparation of the TCRbeta library was carried out with unique molecular identifiers. TCRdb called the PCR reads again in MiXCR, with one record for every CDR3 protein. The table has about 400,000 distinct CDR3 sequences, around 21% seen once. The sample in question was PBMCs from the stem cell graft donor, obtained from the stem cell graft. The receptors shown here come from a human donor who donated a stem cell graft to a child with acute myeloid leukemia.

The chain joins TRBV6-5 to TRBJ2-2, with D perhaps given as TRBD1 or TRBD2 (5 bases each). CDR1 MNHEY and CDR2 SVGAGI come from the germline V gene. The CDR3 spans 12 residues. V lost 6 bases to trimming and J lost 10 bases, with 12 bases between them. CDR3 DNA sequence: TGTGCCAGCAGGCTAGGGACGGAGGAGCTGTTTTTT. Protein sequence: CASRLGTEELFF.

CDR3 DNA: TGTGCCAGCACCCTGACAGGTCCCAAAAACATTCAGTACTTC. Protein product: CASTLTGPKNIQYF. The J gene is TRBJ2-4, the V gene TRBV28; a possible D gene is TRBD1 (6 bases). In germline, CDR1 is MDHEN, CDR2 SYDVKM. Deletions cut 7 bases from V and 2 bases from J, with 12 bases between. There are 14 residues in the CDR3.

The chain is built from TRBV4-1 and TRBJ2-3, with D perhaps matching TRBD2 (6 bases). Germline V lookup: CDR1 MGHRA, CDR2 YSYEKL. The CDR3 has 16 amino acids. With 0 bases removed from V and 4 bases from J, the gap between germline ends came to 14 bases. The CDR3 loop reads CASSQDMSGGPDTQYF. The DNA for the CDR3 is TGCGCCAGCAGCCAAGATATGTCCGGGGGACCAGATACGCAGTATTTT.

As regards this clonotype: This may be a read error, as it is one base from a much larger clone. The conserved phenylalanine or tryptophan is not found at the CDR3 terminus, so this likely reflects a read error. V usage is TRBV29-1 and J usage is TRBJ2-4; 10 nucleotides align to TRBD2. The CDR3 has 15 residues. The V gene's germline CDR1 is SQVTM and CDR2 ANQGSEA. J gave up 3 bases and V 3 bases, and 5 bases lay outside the gene matches. CDR3 sequence (DNA): TGCAGCGTTGACGGAGCGGGAGGGGGCAAAAACATTCAGTACATC. Protein sequence: CSVDGAGGGKNIQYI.

V usage is TRBV10-3 and J usage is TRBJ1-5; no definite D call. From germline, CDR1 is ENHRY and CDR2 SYGVKD. Trimming removed 0 bases at V and 5 bases at J, with 5 bases between. The CDR3 loop spans 13 amino acids. CDR3 DNA: TGTGCCATCAGTGAGTCCCAGTATCAGCCCCAGCATTTT. Translating gives CAISESQYQPQHF.

In the case of this clonotype: A much larger clone differs from this one at a single base, so this may be a read error. J is TRBJ1-6 and V is TRBV20-1; tentatively, D is TRBD1 (5 bases). This CDR3 is built from 18 residues. Germline V CDR1 and CDR2: DFQATT, SNEGSKA (reference sequence). The CDR3 protein is CCARGLDTGTAGNSPLHF. As DNA, the CDR3 is TGCTGTGCTAGAGGCTTAGATACCGGGACGGCGGGAAATTCACCCCTCCACTTT.

This clonotype was observed a few times. The chain is built from TRBV29-1 and TRBJ2-7, with 8 positions matching TRBD2. The CDR3 runs to 14 residues. J lost 2 bases, V lost 1 base, and 4 bases had no gene match. Germline CDR1 SQVTM, CDR2 ANQGSEA. CDR3 nucleotide sequence: TGCAGCGTTGAAGCGCGGGAGGCCCCCTACGAGCAGTACTTC. Translating gives CSVEAREAPYEQYF.

This clonotype was counted ten times or more. The CDR3 DNA reads as TGCAGCGTCGTTACTAGCGGGGGCTCCTACGAGCAGTACTTC. Its translation: CSVVTSGGSYEQYF. The V gene is TRBV29-1, the J gene TRBJ2-7, with TRBD2 matching 11 bases. Germline V gene lookup returns CDR1 SQVTM and CDR2 ANQGSEA. This CDR3 is 14 amino acids long. With 6 bases clipped from V and 0 bases from J, the junction kept 4 bases outside the gene matches.

This clonotype was seen more than once but under ten times. The chain is built from TRBV20-1 and TRBJ2-7; D is possibly TRBD2 (7 bases). Germline assignment: CDR1 DFQATT and CDR2 SNEGSKA (reference sequence). This CDR3 comprises 12 residues. With 1 base removed from V and 9 bases from J, the gap between germline ends came to 13 bases. The CDR3 nucleotides read TGCAGTGCTAGAGTCCCGGGGGGCGGGCAGTACTTC. Its protein product is CSARVPGGGQYF.

V gene TRBV20-1 combines with J gene TRBJ1-3, with a tentative D call TRBD1 (5 bases). Germline CDR1 and CDR2: DFQATT and SNEGSKA (reference sequence). V gave up 6 bases and J gave up 0 bases, with 15 bases separating them. This CDR3 comprises 15 residues. CDR3 in DNA: TGCAGTGCCGACGTGGGGCAGCCCTCTGGAAACACCATATATTTT. It is translated as CSADVGQPSGNTIYF.

This clonotype was recorded a few times. This sequence joins TRBV9 and TRBJ1-1, with TRBD1 matching 7 bases. V was pared by 4 bases and J by 1 base, with 7 bases of the junction left unmatched. Per germline, CDR1 SGDLS and CDR2 YYNGEE. The CDR3 is made up of 15 amino acids. In DNA, the CDR3 is TGTGCCAGCAGCCCGAGTGACAGGGAGAACACTGAAGCTTTCTTT. Encoded protein: CASSPSDRENTEAFF.

This chain connects TRBV7-6 to TRBJ2-1, with TRBD1 identical over 9 bases. The CDR3 covers 15 residues. The V gene's germline CDR1 is SGHVS and CDR2 FNYEAQ. J gave up 9 bases and V 0 bases, and 6 bases lay outside the gene matches. The DNA of the CDR3 is TGTGCCAGCAGCTTAGCTTACAGGGGGCACGGTGAGCAGTTCTTC. Translation: CASSLAYRGHGEQFF.

This clonotype was seen repeatedly, ten times or more. The V gene is TRBV21-1, the J gene TRBJ1-5; the D call TRBD1 from the table was never checked on the DNA. TRBV21-1 is marked as a pseudogene. This CDR3 region has 14 residues. The DNA for the CDR3 is TGTGCCAGCAGCAAAGACAGGGGCAATCAGCCCCAGCATTTT. Its translation: CASSKDRGNQPQHF.

This chain connects TRBV24-1 to TRBJ2-6; the D gene could be TRBD1 or TRBD2 (5 bases each). Per germline, CDR1 KGHDR and CDR2 SFDVKD. This CDR3 is 16 amino acids long. V lost 3 bases and J lost 3, with 11 bases in between. CDR3 coding DNA: TGTGCCACCAGTGATCGAGGGGTGAATGGGGCCAACGTCCTGACTTTC. Its protein is CATSDRGVNGANVLTF.

This clonotype was recorded a few times. This chain uses TRBV24-1 with TRBJ2-3; 12 bases are shared with TRBD2. This CDR3 comprises 20 residues. Losses at the gene ends were 2 bases for V and 3 bases for J; bases not matched to a gene: 14. The V gene's germline CDR1 is KGHDR and CDR2 SFDVKD. The CDR3 sequence is CATSDWWGETSGSRTDTQYF. The CDR3 DNA reads as TGTGCCACCAGTGATTGGTGGGGTGAGACTAGCGGGAGTCGTACAGATACGCAGTATTTT.

The chain uses TRBV12-3 or TRBV12-4 and TRBJ2-1; 10 nucleotides agree with TRBD1. Trimming removed 3 bases from V and 8 bases from J; junction bases left unmatched: 10. CDR3 length: 16 residues. CDR3 loop: CASSLWGTGVMDEQFF. The CDR3 DNA sequence: TGTGCCAGCAGTTTGTGGGGGACAGGGGTGATGGATGAGCAGTTCTTC.

The chain employs TRBV11-2 and TRBJ2-1; 8 positions match TRBD2. CDR1 is SGHAT and CDR2 is FQNNGV in the germline V gene. CDR3 length equals 15 residues. With V trimmed by 8 bases and J by 0 bases, 6 bases remained unmatched. This CDR3 is CASSGGLSSYNEQFF. In nucleotides, the CDR3 is TGTGCCAGCTCGGGGGGGCTGAGCTCCTACAATGAGCAGTTCTTC.

This clonotype was detected a few times. The genes are TRBV12-3 or TRBV12-4 and TRBJ2-1; 10 bases align to TRBD2. The CDR3 length is 17 residues. The trim removed 5 bases at V and 9 bases at J, leaving 16 bases unmatched. The CDR3, as DNA: TGTGCCAGCAGTCCCCCTAGCGGGAGCTTTGGGGTAGGTGAGCAGTTCTTC. This sequence encodes CASSPPSGSFGVGEQFF.

J is TRBJ1-1 and V is TRBV29-1; 8 bases fit TRBD1. The CDR3 totals 13 residues. Germline values: CDR1 SQVTM, CDR2 ANQGSEA. With V trimmed by 4 bases and J by 0 bases, 1 base remained unmatched. The CDR3 loop is CSVAGQVNTEAFF. CDR3 bases: TGCAGCGTTGCGGGACAGGTGAACACTGAAGCTTTCTTT.

This clonotype showed up many times. At one end the junction does not follow the germline gene, possibly because of a read error. V and J are TRBV12-3 or TRBV12-4 and TRBJ2-7; D is ambiguous. There are 12 residues in the CDR3. The CDR3 is CASSLGTYEQYF. The DNA for the CDR3 is TGTGCCAGCAGCTTAGGGACCTACGAGCAGTACTTC.

V and J are TRBV10-3 and TRBJ2-1; maybe TRBD2 (5 bases). Trimming pared 9 bases from V and 13 bases from J, leaving 22 bases between. Germline values: CDR1 ENHRY, CDR2 SYGVKD. This CDR3 region has 13 residues. The CDR3 is CAILVSERATQFF. The DNA for the CDR3 is TGTGCCATTCTTGTGTCGGAGAGGGCTACTCAGTTCTTC.

The DNA of the CDR3 is TGTGCCAGCAGCTTAGGGCCCCGAACAGGGGAAGAGCAGTACTTC. This translates into CASSLGPRTGEEQYF. The chain combines TRBV7-9 with TRBJ2-7, with TRBD1 matching over 7 bases. The J segment lost 7 bases and the V segment lost 1 base, leaving 10 bases of the junction unmatched. The CDR3 totals 15 residues. Germline V gives CDR1 SEHNR, CDR2 FQNEAQ (reference sequence).

This clonotype was seen more than once but under ten times. This chain connects TRBV12-3 or TRBV12-4 to TRBJ2-5; D not certain. Trimming stripped 3 bases from V and 0 bases from J, with 5 bases between. The CDR3 has 13 residues. The CDR3 loop reads CASSFENQETQYF. The CDR3 DNA reads TGTGCCAGCAGTTTCGAGAACCAAGAGACCCAGTACTTC.

This clonotype came up a few times. The CDR3 coding sequence is TGTGCCACGAAATCGGGGGGCAGGTTGGGTGAGCAGTTCTTC. Its translation is CATKSGGRLGEQFF. The chain joins TRBV15 to TRBJ2-1; D possibly corresponds to TRBD2 (7 bases). Germline V gene lookup returns CDR1 LNHNV and CDR2 YYDKDF (reference sequence). The CDR3 runs to 14 residues. V lost 9 bases to trimming and J lost 9 bases, with 21 bases between them.

The chain combines TRBV11-2 with TRBJ2-5, with D perhaps TRBD2 (6 bases). Germline-derived CDR1 and CDR2 are SGHAT and FQNNGV. V shed 1 base and J shed 2 bases, with 11 bases lying between them. The CDR3 runs 15 residues. The CDR3 protein is CASSLVLASQETQYF. The CDR3 bases are TGTGCCAGCAGCTTAGTACTAGCTTCGCAAGAGACCCAGTACTTC.